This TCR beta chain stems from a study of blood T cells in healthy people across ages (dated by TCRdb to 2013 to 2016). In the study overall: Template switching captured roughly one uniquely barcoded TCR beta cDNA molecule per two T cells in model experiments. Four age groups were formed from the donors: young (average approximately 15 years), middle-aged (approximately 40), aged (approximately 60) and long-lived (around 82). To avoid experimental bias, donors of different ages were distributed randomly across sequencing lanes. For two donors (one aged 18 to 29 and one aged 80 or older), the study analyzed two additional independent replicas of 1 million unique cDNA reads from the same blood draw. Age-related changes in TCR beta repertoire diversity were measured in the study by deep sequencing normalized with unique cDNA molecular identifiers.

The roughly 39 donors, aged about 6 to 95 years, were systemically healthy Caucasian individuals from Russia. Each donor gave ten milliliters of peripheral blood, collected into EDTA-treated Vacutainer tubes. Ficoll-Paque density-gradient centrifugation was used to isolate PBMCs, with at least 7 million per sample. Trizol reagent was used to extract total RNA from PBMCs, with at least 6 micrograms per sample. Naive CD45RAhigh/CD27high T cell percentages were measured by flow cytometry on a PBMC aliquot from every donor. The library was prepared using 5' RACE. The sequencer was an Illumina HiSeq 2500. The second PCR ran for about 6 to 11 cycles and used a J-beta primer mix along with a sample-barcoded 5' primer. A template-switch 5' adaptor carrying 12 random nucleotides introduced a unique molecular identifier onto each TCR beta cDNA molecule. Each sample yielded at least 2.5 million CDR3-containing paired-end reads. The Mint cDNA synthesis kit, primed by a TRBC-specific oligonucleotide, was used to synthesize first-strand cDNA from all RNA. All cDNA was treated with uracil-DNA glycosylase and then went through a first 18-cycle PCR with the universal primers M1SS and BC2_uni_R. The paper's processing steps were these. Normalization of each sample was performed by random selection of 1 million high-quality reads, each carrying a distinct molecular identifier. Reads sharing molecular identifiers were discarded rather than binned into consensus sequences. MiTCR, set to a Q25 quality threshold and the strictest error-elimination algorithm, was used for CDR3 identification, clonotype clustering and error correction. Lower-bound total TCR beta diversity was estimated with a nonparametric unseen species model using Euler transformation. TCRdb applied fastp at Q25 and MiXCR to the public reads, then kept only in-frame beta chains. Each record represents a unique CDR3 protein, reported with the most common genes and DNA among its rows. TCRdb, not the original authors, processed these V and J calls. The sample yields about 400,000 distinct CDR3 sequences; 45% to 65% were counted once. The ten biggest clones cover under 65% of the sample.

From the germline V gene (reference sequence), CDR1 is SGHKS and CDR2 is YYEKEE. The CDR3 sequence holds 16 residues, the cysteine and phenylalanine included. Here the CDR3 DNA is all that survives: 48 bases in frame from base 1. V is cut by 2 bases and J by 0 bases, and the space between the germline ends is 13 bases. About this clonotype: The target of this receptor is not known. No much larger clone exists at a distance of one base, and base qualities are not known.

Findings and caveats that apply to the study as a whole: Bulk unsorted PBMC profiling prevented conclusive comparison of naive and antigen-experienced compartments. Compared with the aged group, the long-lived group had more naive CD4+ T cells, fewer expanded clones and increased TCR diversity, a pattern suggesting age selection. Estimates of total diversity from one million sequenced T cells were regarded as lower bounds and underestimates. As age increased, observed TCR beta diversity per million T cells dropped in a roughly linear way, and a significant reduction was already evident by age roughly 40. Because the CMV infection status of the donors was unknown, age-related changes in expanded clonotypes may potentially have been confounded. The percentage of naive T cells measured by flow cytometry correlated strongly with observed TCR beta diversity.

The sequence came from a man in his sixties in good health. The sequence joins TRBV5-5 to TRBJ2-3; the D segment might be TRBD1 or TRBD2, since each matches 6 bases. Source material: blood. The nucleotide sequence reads TGTGCCAGCAGCTTACGGGGGCCCTACAGCACAGATACGCAGTATTTT. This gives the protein CASSLRGPYSTDTQYF.